Listed below are T cell receptor beta chains from one sample, sequenced in a study of T cell repertoires in cytomegalovirus infection. No antigen is known for these receptors. TCRdb analysed the reads with MiXCR anew, one entry per CDR3 protein. The data show about 890,000 distinct CDR3 sequences, approximately 31% seen once. The sequenced sample was cultured CD8+ T cells from PBMCs, obtained from culture after CMV antigen stimulation. Receptors originate from a human donor in good health (CMV status not recorded). Some clones in this sample may be carry-over from other donors' samples. Both conserved end residues are part of each CDR3. Each record gives: V gene, CDR3 length, clone size, D gene, J gene, CDR3 protein, CDR3 DNA. The D gene is left open where the match is weak. Size is omitted from some rows. Given values are once, few, many or a class for expanded clones.

>TRBV27|14|few|TRBD2|TRBJ2-1
CASSSGLNYNEQFF
TGTGCCAGCAGTTCGGGACTAAATTACAATGAGCAGTTCTTC
>TRBV6-1|13|.|.|TRBJ2-7
CASSEIRGSEQYF
TGTGCCAGCAGTGAAATCAGGGGAAGCGAGCAGTACTTC
>TRBV7-8|19|many|TRBD2|TRBJ2-1
CASSSTGRGGLLSINEQFF
TGTGCCAGCAGCTCCACCGGCCGGGGGGGCCTTCTATCAATCAATGAGCAGTTCTTC
>TRBV2|12|few|.|TRBJ1-1
CASSDWTTEAFF
TGTGCCAGCAGTGATTGGACTACCGAAGCTTTCTTT
>TRBV28|14|.|TRBD2|TRBJ2-1
CASGTSGAVNEQFF
TGTGCCAGCGGGACTAGCGGGGCCGTCAATGAGCAGTTCTTC
>TRBV19|16|.|TRBD2|TRBJ2-4
CASSPGLAGAKNIQYF
TGTGCCAGTAGTCCCGGACTAGCGGGAGCCAAAAACATTCAGTACTTC
>TRBV6-1|14|.|.|TRBJ2-5
CASTTYEVRETQYF
TGTGCCAGCACCACCTACGAAGTGCGCGAGACCCAGTACTTC
>TRBV27|17|few|.|TRBJ1-5
CASSHRGSRERNQPQHF
TGTGCCAGCAGCCATAGGGGGAGCAGGGAACGCAATCAGCCCCAGCATTTT
>TRBV20-1|13|.|TRBD2|TRBJ2-1
CSAPGLAGNEQFF
TGCAGTGCTCCGGGACTAGCGGGGAATGAGCAGTTCTTC
>TRBV12-3/TRBV12-4|14|few|TRBD1|TRBJ1-2
CASTGTGSYYGYTF
TGTGCTAGCACGGGGACAGGGAGCTACTATGGCTACACCTTC
>TRBV18|19|.|.|TRBJ1-3
CASSLTTENSPSSGNTIYF
TGTGCCAGCTCACTAACGACCGAAAACTCACCCTCCTCTGGAAACACCATATATTTT
>TRBV5-6|12|few|.|TRBJ2-7
CASSLASFEQYF
TGTGCCAGCAGCTTGGCCAGCTTCGAGCAGTACTTC
>TRBV7-3|15|few|.|TRBJ2-2
CASSPDGAPPGELFF
TGTGCCAGCAGCCCCGACGGGGCCCCCCCCGGGGAGCTGTTTTTT
>TRBV12-3/TRBV12-4|15|many|TRBD1|TRBJ2-4
CASSRTGLTKNIQYF
TGTGCCAGCAGCCGGACAGGGCTTACCAAAAACATTCAGTACTTC
>TRBV27|15|.|TRBD2|TRBJ2-1
CASSFGAGGNNEQFF
TGTGCCAGCAGTTTTGGTGCGGGGGGGAACAATGAGCAGTTCTTC
>TRBV7-6|13|many|.|TRBJ2-7
CASSFRIGNEQYF
TGTGCCAGCAGCTTCAGGATAGGGAACGAGCAGTACTTC
>TRBV6-1|17|many|TRBD2|TRBJ2-7
CASSFLPTSEGTYEQYF
TGTGCCAGCAGTTTCCTCCCGACTAGCGAGGGGACCTACGAGCAGTACTTC
>TRBV6-2/TRBV6-3|15|many|.|TRBJ2-5
CASSYAIEDQETQYF
TGTGCCAGCAGTTACGCGATTGAGGACCAAGAGACCCAGTACTTC
>TRBV18|16|.|TRBD2|TRBJ2-5
CASSPRGLAVQETQYF
TGTGCCAGCTCACCAAGGGGACTAGCCGTTCAAGAGACCCAGTACTTC
>TRBV7-9|12|.|.|TRBJ2-3
CASSFQGNTQYF
TGTGCCAGCAGCTTTCAGGGGAATACGCAGTATTTT
>TRBV27|11|.|.|TRBJ2-7
CASSFGGVQYF
TGTGCCAGCAGTTTTGGAGGGGTTCAGTACTTC
>TRBV27|15|.|.|TRBJ2-5
CASSLTGTPQETQYF
TGTGCCAGCAGTCTCACAGGGACTCCTCAAGAGACCCAGTACTTC
>TRBV2|15|.|.|TRBJ1-2
CASRPLTAVNYGYTF
TGTGCCAGCAGGCCCCTGACGGCTGTTAACTATGGCTACACCTTC
>TRBV7-9|16|.|.|TRBJ1-1
CASSPTRADSKLEAFF
TGTGCCAGCAGCCCTACCCGGGCGGACAGCAAGCTTGAAGCTTTCTTT
>TRBV7-6|14|.|.|TRBJ2-5
CASRPRVGKETQYF
TGTGCCAGCAGGCCTAGGGTCGGTAAAGAGACCCAGTACTTC
>TRBV7-6|16|few|.|TRBJ2-7
CASSLGPGRGPYEQYF
TGTGCCAGCAGCTTAGGACCGGGACGGGGGCCCTACGAGCAGTACTTC
>TRBV14|16|.|.|TRBJ2-1
CASSQEERRSYNDQFF
TGTGCCAGCAGCCAAGAGGAACGACGCTCCTACAATGATCAGTTCTTC
>TRBV6-2/TRBV6-3|16|.|TRBD1|TRBJ1-1
CASSNPTGTLNTEAFF
TGTGCCAGCAGTAACCCGACAGGGACCTTGAACACTGAAGCTTTCTTT
>TRBV11-2|13|few|.|TRBJ1-6
CASSLVLNSPLHF
TGTGCCAGCAGCTTAGTACTGAATTCACCCCTCCACTTT
>TRBV6-4|15|few|.|TRBJ2-1
CASSENRDSYNEQFF
TGTGCCAGCAGTGAAAATAGGGACTCCTACAATGAGCAGTTCTTC
>TRBV19|15|.|.|TRBJ2-5
CASTLGASYQETQYF
TGTGCCAGTACCCTGGGGGCCTCGTACCAAGAGACCCAGTACTTC
>TRBV10-3|13|many|.|TRBJ1-5
CAIRSDANQPQHF
TGTGCCATCAGATCGGACGCCAATCAGCCCCAGCATTTT
>TRBV25-1|19|.|TRBD2|TRBJ2-2
CASSDIGALAGTNTGELFF
TGTGCCAGCAGTGATATCGGGGCTTTAGCGGGAACCAACACCGGGGAGCTGTTTTTT
>TRBV7-8|14|.|.|TRBJ1-2
CASSLALGGDGYTF
TGTGCCAGCAGCTTAGCGTTAGGAGGGGATGGCTACACCTTC
>TRBV4-2|14|.|.|TRBJ1-1
CASSQGIGFTEAFF
TGTGCCAGCAGCCAAGGGATAGGGTTTACTGAAGCTTTCTTT
>TRBV7-9|14|.|TRBD1|TRBJ2-7
CASSVSGTVYEQYF
TGTGCCAGCAGTGTTTCCGGGACAGTCTACGAGCAGTACTTC
>TRBV7-9|16|few|.|TRBJ1-4
CASSLARGLLNEKLFF
TGTGCCAGCAGCTTAGCCCGGGGGCTGTTGAATGAAAAACTGTTTTTT
>TRBV6-2/TRBV6-3|14|.|.|TRBJ1-1
CASTKTSGGTDAFF
TGTGCCAGCACCAAGACATCCGGCGGAACTGATGCTTTCTTT
>TRBV4-1|16|.|.|TRBJ2-1
CASSQVPAVPWDEQFF
TGCGCCAGCAGCCAAGTCCCCGCGGTCCCTTGGGATGAGCAGTTCTTC
>TRBV4-1|15|.|.|TRBJ2-3
CASSQEGVNTDTQYF
TGTGCCAGCAGCCAAGAGGGAGTAAACACAGATACGCAGTATTTT
>TRBV15|13|.|TRBD2|TRBJ2-7
CATSRELALEQYF
TGTGCCACCAGCAGAGAACTAGCGCTCGAGCAGTACTTC
>TRBV7-4|18|.|TRBD1|TRBJ2-5
CANILTTGALGRGETQYF
TGTGCCAACATCCTCACTACAGGGGCACTCGGTCGTGGAGAGACCCAGTACTTC
>TRBV7-9|15|.|.|TRBJ2-3
CASSVFAGGTDTQYF
TGTGCCAGCAGTGTCTTCGCAGGGGGCACAGATACGCAGTATTTT
>TRBV7-9|14|.|.|TRBJ2-7
CASSPPGHLYEQYF
TGTGCCAGCAGCCCTCCGGGACACCTCTACGAGCAGTACTTC
>TRBV6-4|14|few|.|TRBJ2-1
CASSVRGGAYEQFF
TGTGCCAGCAGTGTGAGGGGGGGGGCCTATGAGCAGTTCTTC
>TRBV12-3/TRBV12-4|19|many|TRBD2|TRBJ2-1
CASSWGEGSSGGYNNEQFF
TGTGCCAGCAGTTGGGGGGAGGGTAGCTCAGGTGGGTATAACAATGAGCAGTTCTTC
>TRBV10-3|15|.|.|TRBJ1-1
CAISLSEDMNTEAFF
TGTGCCATCAGTTTATCGGAGGATATGAACACTGAAGCTTTCTTT
>TRBV7-2|13|many|TRBD1|TRBJ2-5
CASSFDRGQTQYF
TGTGCCAGCAGCTTCGACAGGGGTCAGACCCAGTACTTC
>TRBV20-1|17|.|.|TRBJ1-3
CSASGPTHSGSGNTIYF
TGCAGTGCTAGCGGGCCTACTCATTCTGGTTCTGGAAACACCATATATTTT
>TRBV12-3/TRBV12-4|16|.|TRBD1|TRBJ2-3
CASSFATGQHTDTQYF
TGTGCCAGCAGTTTCGCGACAGGGCAACACACAGATACGCAGTATTTT
>TRBV24-1|14|few|.|TRBJ2-2
CATSDLPSAGELFF
TGTGCCACCAGTGATTTGCCCTCCGCCGGAGAGCTGTTTTTT
>TRBV7-9|12|.|TRBD1|TRBJ2-7
CATRDREYEQYF
TGTGCCACTAGGGACAGGGAATACGAGCAGTACTTC
>TRBV3-1|16|.|TRBD1|TRBJ2-7
CASSQTTGIPSGEQYF
TGTGCCAGCAGCCAAACGACAGGGATTCCCTCGGGCGAGCAGTACTTC
>TRBV27|13|.|TRBD2|TRBJ2-3
CASSPPGGVTQYF
TGTGCCAGCAGTCCTCCGGGGGGGGTTACGCAGTATTTT